The sequence of this T cell receptor (beta chain) was determined in a study of cytomegalovirus exposure and HLA in healthy donors. Overall study results and limits: An analysis done earlier found most TCR beta V segments productive about 87% or about 30% of the time.

This CDR3 is built from 15 residues. Trimming shortened V by 1 base and J by 0 bases, and 9 bases separated the two germline ends. Looked up from germline, CDR1 is MDHEN and CDR2 is SYDVKM. Note on this clone: Antigen specificity is unknown.

The primer mix had 60 Vbeta and 13 Jbeta primers. Libraries were prepared by immunoSEQ multiplex PCR; TCRdb keeps only in-frame clonotypes and omits some of them. This table has under 250,000 clones, 85% appearing once. The TCR comes from a woman between 50 and 59 years old in good health and CMV-seronegative. Source material: PBMCs. The V and J genes are TRBV28 and TRBJ2-5; D is unclear. The CDR3 here is CASSLFLPNQETQYF. CDR3 nucleotides: TGTGCCAGCAGTTTATTTTTGCCTAACCAAGAGACCCAGTACTTC.